The 30 T cell receptor beta chains listed next were all sequenced from one sample in a study of vaccination and CD4 T cells after COVID-19. TCRdb ran MiXCR on the PCR reads and lists one entry per CDR3 protein. The sample includes roughly 31,000 distinct CDR3 sequences, approximately 49% of them seen just once. Stated time point: late sampling 161 to 241 days after vaccination in a few convalescent patients. The sequences come from CD4+ T cells from blood, collected about 7 months after SARS-CoV-2 vaccination. These receptors were taken from a human donor who had recovered from COVID-19.

The rearrangement uses TRBV21-1 and TRBJ2-1; the table's D gene call, TRBD2, was not cross checked with the DNA. TRBV21-1 counts as a pseudogene. CDR3 size: 14 residues. The CDR3 bases are TGTGCCAGCAACCGACTAGCGGGAGTCAATGAGCAGTTCTTC. Translated, it gives CASNRLAGVNEQFF.

The chain employs TRBV20-1 and TRBJ2-7, with 9 bases fitting TRBD1. The J segment lost 2 bases and the V segment lost 3 bases, leaving 8 bases of the junction unmatched. CDR3 length equals 15 residues. CDR1 is DFQATT and CDR2 is SNEGSKA in the germline V gene (reference sequence). The CDR3 loop is CSASSLDRGAYEQYF. The CDR3 region has the DNA TGCAGTGCTAGTTCTTTGGACAGGGGAGCCTACGAGCAGTACTTC.

The rearrangement joins TRBV7-9 to TRBJ2-1, with D perhaps matching TRBD1 (5 bases). Germline V lookup: CDR1 SEHNR, CDR2 FQNEAQ (reference sequence). The CDR3 has 13 amino acids. V dropped 0 bases and J dropped 7 bases, with 7 bases sitting between them. The CDR3, as DNA: TGTGCCAGCAGCTTAGCGACAGAGAATGAGCAGTTCTTC. Translation gives CASSLATENEQFF.

This clonotype turned up a few times. J is TRBJ1-4 and V is TRBV28; D ambiguous. Trimming left V 6 bases short and J 6 bases short, with 8 bases between. Germline V lookup: CDR1 MDHEN, CDR2 SYDVKM. CDR3 length: 12 residues. The CDR3 here is CASSIVDEKLFF. DNA of the CDR3: TGTGCCAGCAGCATCGTGGATGAAAAACTGTTTTTT.

This clonotype has a handful of counts. The genes are TRBV6-1 and TRBJ1-5; 7 bases are shared with TRBD1. The CDR3 extends over 16 amino acids. After removal of 3 bases from V and 0 bases from J, the junction contained 5 bases not matched to a gene. The germline gives CDR1 MNHNS, CDR2 SASEGT. The CDR3 loop reads CASSEGQIYSNQPQHF. CDR3 DNA: TGTGCCAGCAGTGAGGGACAGATTTATAGCAATCAGCCCCAGCATTTT.

This clonotype turned up a few times. The chain uses TRBV6-4 and TRBJ2-7, with D unresolved. V dropped 0 bases and J dropped 4 bases, with 13 bases sitting between them. Germline CDR1 MRHNA, CDR2 SNTAGT. The CDR3 runs 15 residues. This CDR3 is CASSDSAACMYEQYF. CDR3 DNA sequence: TGTGCCAGCAGTGACTCCGCCGCGTGCATGTACGAGCAGTACTTC.

V is TRBV7-9 and J is TRBJ2-2, with no clear D. Germline CDR1 and CDR2: SEHNR and FQNEAQ (reference sequence). CDR3 length: 14 amino acids. V lost 1 base to trimming and J lost 3 bases, with 6 bases between them. CDR3 in DNA: TGTGCCAGCAGCTTAGATGGGGACACCGGGGAGCTGTTTTTT. It is translated as CASSLDGDTGELFF.

V is TRBV10-1 and J is TRBJ2-7; possibly TRBD2 for D (8 bases). V lost 7 bases, J lost 0 bases, and 25 bases lay in between. The CDR3 contains 18 residues. From germline, CDR1 is WNHNN and CDR2 SYGVQD (reference sequence). CDR3 sequence (DNA): TGCGCCAGCACCGAGGGGGCTAGCGGGCCCTACAGCTCCTACGAGCAGTACTTC. This translates into CASTEGASGPYSSYEQYF.

The rearrangement uses TRBV15 and TRBJ2-1; 8 bases align to TRBD2. J gave up 7 bases and V 5 bases, and 10 bases lay outside the gene matches. The CDR3 totals 15 residues. In germline, CDR1 is LNHNV, CDR2 YYDKDF (reference sequence). CDR3 sequence (DNA): TGTGCCACCAGCGGACTAGCCTCCCCTACGAATGAGCAGTTCTTC. Translating gives CATSGLASPTNEQFF.

The chain has TRBV6-1 and TRBJ2-3; 9 bases match TRBD2. The CDR3 is 17 amino acids. CDR1 is MNHNS, CDR2 SASEGT, per germline. Trimming at V came to 4 bases and at J to 5 bases, leaving 13 bases not matched to a gene. CDR3 residues: CASSGRNIAGERDTQYF. The DNA of the CDR3 is TGTGCCAGCAGTGGAAGAAACATAGCGGGAGAAAGAGATACGCAGTATTTT.

This clonotype was detected only a few times. The rearrangement links TRBV6-5 to TRBJ2-5; the match to TRBD1 covers 8 bases. Germline loops: CDR1 MNHEY, CDR2 SVGAGI. The CDR3 is 13 amino acids. V dropped 4 bases and J dropped 3; count of bases not matched to a gene: 1. CDR3 DNA sequence: TGTGCCAGCAGTTGGGACAGGAAAGAGACCCAGTACTTC. It specifies CASSWDRKETQYF.

This clonotype was seen more than once but under ten times. One end of the junction does not line up with germline, which may come from a read error. V gene TRBV7-2 combines with J gene TRBJ2-5; 12 bases agree with TRBD2. This CDR3 has 14 residues. From germline, CDR1 is SGHTA and CDR2 FQGNSA. The CDR3, as DNA: TGTGCCAGCAGCCTAGCGGGAGGGGGAAAGACCCAGTACTTC. Translating it yields CASSLAGGGKTQYF.

This sequence joins TRBV4-1 and TRBJ1-5, with D maybe TRBD1 (5 bases). V lost 5 bases and J 0 bases, leaving 17 bases between the germline ends. Germline CDR1 reads MGHRA; CDR2 reads YSYEKL. CDR3 length equals 17 residues. The chain's CDR3 is CASSLTSGTDSNQPQHF. In nucleotides, the CDR3 is TGCGCCAGCAGCTTGACAAGTGGGACCGATAGCAATCAGCCCCAGCATTTT.

The chain carries TRBV7-8 and TRBJ2-7, with 12 bases lining up with TRBD2. Unmatched junction bases numbered 7, after V lost 1 base and J lost 6 bases. Germline CDR1 and CDR2: SGHVS and FQNEAQ. The CDR3 spans 16 residues. CDR3 loop: CASSLGLAGVLREQYF. The CDR3, as DNA: TGTGCCAGCAGCTTAGGACTAGCGGGAGTACTTCGCGAGCAGTACTTC.

The V and J genes are TRBV7-2 and TRBJ2-5; tentative D call: TRBD2 (6 bases). The V gene's germline CDR1 is SGHTA and CDR2 FQGNSA. Trimming cost V 1 base and J 3 bases, with 6 bases left between them. This CDR3 comprises 13 residues. CDR3 bases: TGTGCCAGCAGCTTAGGGGGGGAAGAGACCCAGTACTTC. Translated, it gives CASSLGGEETQYF.

The chain uses TRBV20-1 and TRBJ2-5; 7 bases are a match to TRBD1. The trim removed 4 bases at V and 2 bases at J, leaving 1 base unmatched. Germline loops: CDR1 DFQATT, CDR2 SNEGSKA (reference sequence). This CDR3 is 12 amino acids long. CDR3 in amino acids: CSAKTGQETQYF. In DNA form, the CDR3 reads TGCAGTGCTAAGACAGGGCAAGAGACCCAGTACTTC.

The chain uses TRBV20-1 and TRBJ1-1; D gene ambiguous. V shed 5 bases and J shed 0 bases, with 13 bases lying between them. The CDR3 extends over 14 amino acids. Germline V gene sequence: CDR1 DFQATT, CDR2 SNEGSKA (reference sequence). The DNA for the CDR3 is TGCAGTGCTCCGATGGGCAGGATGAACACTGAAGCTTTCTTT. Translated: CSAPMGRMNTEAFF.

The sample holds a few counts of this clonotype. CDR3 nucleotide sequence: TGTGCCAGTAGTACCCGATTGGGAACCGGGACTAGTGCGTCTGAGCAGTTCTTC. Its translation is CASSTRLGTGTSASEQFF. The chain links TRBV19 to TRBJ2-1; 8 bases are shared with TRBD2. The CDR3 has 18 residues. Germline values: CDR1 LNHDA, CDR2 SQIVND (reference sequence). Germline trimming cut 4 bases from V and 9 bases from J; bases unmatched to any gene: 20. The full variable domain, rest sourced from reference TRBV19 and TRBJ2-1, is DGGITQSPKYLFRKEGQNVTLSCEQNLNHDAMYWYRQDPGQGLRLIYYSQIVNDFQKGDIAEGYSVSREKKESFPLTVTSAQKNPTAFYLCASSTRLGTGTSASEQFFGPGTRLTVL.

Concerning this clonotype itself: Because the CDR3's place on the DNA is in doubt, the DNA is left out and the CDR3 is given as listed by TCRdb. The chain has TRBV7-5 and TRBJ1-5; the D call of TRBD1 is as the table states it, not checked on the DNA. TRBV7-5 is recorded as a pseudogene. The CDR3 region is 22 residues in length, termini included. CDR3 protein: CISVPEAHRTPKTGRDNQPQHF.

This clonotype was observed a handful of times. The chain carries TRBV24-1 and TRBJ2-1; D not certain. This CDR3 is built from 14 residues. V dropped 3 bases and J dropped 5 bases, with 10 bases sitting between them. The V gene's germline CDR1 is KGHDR and CDR2 SFDVKD. The CDR3 spells CATSDQGPDNEQFF. The CDR3 region has the DNA TGTGCCACCAGTGATCAAGGACCAGACAATGAGCAGTTCTTC.

This clonotype was seen only a few times. The genes are TRBV6-1 and TRBJ1-6, with 9 bases fitting TRBD1. The V gene's germline CDR1 is MNHNS and CDR2 SASEGT. The V gene end was trimmed by 6 bases and the J gene end by 9 bases; junction bases not matched to a gene: 6. The CDR3 contains 14 residues. CDR3 in amino acids: CASSKGQGGSPLHF. The CDR3 nucleotides are TGTGCCAGCAGCAAGGGACAGGGAGGTTCACCCCTCCACTTT.

The chain joins TRBV5-5 to TRBJ1-2; D not certain. This CDR3 has 14 amino acids. V was pared by 4 bases and J by 1 base, with 11 bases between. Germline V lookup: CDR1 SGHKS, CDR2 YYEKEE (reference sequence). This chain's CDR3 is CASSPDGSNYGYTF. The DNA of the CDR3 is TGTGCCAGCAGCCCAGACGGTAGTAACTATGGCTACACCTTC.

This clonotype is labeled as medium-sized. V gene TRBV20-1 combines with J gene TRBJ1-5; 7 bases are a match to TRBD1. The CDR3 is 15 residues long. J gave up 4 bases and V 0 bases, and 6 bases lay outside the gene matches. Germline loops: CDR1 DFQATT, CDR2 SNEGSKA (reference sequence). CDR3 DNA: TGCAGTGCTAGAGATAGGGAGACAGGGAATCAGCCCCAGCATTTT. The encoded protein is CSARDRETGNQPQHF.

This clonotype was counted between two and nine times. The genes are TRBV7-2 and TRBJ2-5, with a tentative D call TRBD1 (7 bases). The V and J ends lost 3 bases and 4 bases respectively, with 15 bases between them. CDR3 length: 15 amino acids. The germline CDR1 and CDR2 sequences are SGHTA and FQGNSA. For the CDR3, the DNA is TGTGCCAGCAGCTTGGGCAACCAGGGGGGAGAGACCCAGTACTTC. Translated, it gives CASSLGNQGGETQYF. Full variable domain (missing parts from reference TRBV7-2 and TRBJ2-5): GAGVSQSPSNKVTEKGKDVELRCDPISGHTALYWYRQSLGQGLEFLIYFQGNSAPDKSGLPSDRFSAERTGGSVSTLTIQRTQQEDSAVYLCASSLGNQGGETQYFGPGTRLLVL.

CDR3 nucleotides: TGTGCCGCTCCCCCGGACGGGACGACCTCCTACGAGCAGTACTTC. It is translated as CAAPPDGTTSYEQYF. The chain employs TRBV2 and TRBJ2-7; D may be TRBD1 or TRBD2 (5 bases each). V dropped 11 bases and J dropped 0 bases, with 20 bases sitting between them. Germline CDR1 is SNHLY and CDR2 is FYNNEI. This CDR3 is built from 15 residues.

This clonotype has just a few counts. The rearrangement links TRBV21-1 to TRBJ2-7. TRBV21-1 counts as a pseudogene. The CDR3 has 15 amino acids. The CDR3 nucleotides are TGTGCCAGCAGCAAAGACAAGCTCAACTCCTACGAGCAGTACTTC. Translating it yields CASSKDKLNSYEQYF.

This rearrangement joins TRBV29-1 to TRBJ2-2, with 7 bases aligning to TRBD1. The CDR3 extends over 13 amino acids. CDR1 is SQVTM and CDR2 is ANQGSEA in the germline V gene. Trimming cost V 3 bases and J 6 bases; bases outside gene matches: 4. The CDR3: CSVEGQFPGELFF. CDR3 coding DNA: TGCAGCGTTGAGGGACAGTTTCCCGGGGAGCTGTTTTTT.

The CDR3 nucleotides read TGTGCCAGTAGTATAGTCTCAACAGGTAGCTACGAGCAGTACTTC. This translates into CASSIVSTGSYEQYF. The chain joins TRBV19 to TRBJ2-7, with D possibly matching TRBD1 (5 bases). The V gene lost 1 base and the J gene lost 3 bases, with 13 bases spanning the gap. The germline V gene has CDR1 LNHDA and CDR2 SQIVND (reference sequence). The CDR3 runs 15 residues. The whole variable domain, remainder taken from reference TRBV19 and TRBJ2-7, is DGGITQSPKYLFRKEGQNVTLSCEQNLNHDAMYWYRQDPGQGLRLIYYSQIVNDFQKGDIAEGYSVSREKKESFPLTVTSAQKNPTAFYLCASSIVSTGSYEQYFGPGTRLTVT.

J is TRBJ2-3 and V is TRBV7-9, with D possibly TRBD1 on 6 matching bases. V was trimmed by 3 bases and J by 6 bases, leaving 13 bases between them. This CDR3 spans 14 amino acids. Per germline, CDR1 SEHNR and CDR2 FQNEAQ (reference sequence). The DNA for the CDR3 is TGTGCCAGCAGCTTTTTGGGGGCAGCCGATACGCAGTATTTT. It codes for CASSFLGAADTQYF. Full variable domain (missing parts from reference TRBV7-9 and TRBJ2-3): DTGVSQNPRHKITKRGQNVTFRCDPISEHNRLYWYRQTLGQGPEFLTYFQNEAQLEKSRLLSDRFSAERPKGSFSTLEIQRTEQGDSAMYLCASSFLGAADTQYFGPGTRLTVL.

This chain links TRBV27 with TRBJ1-5; a possible D gene is TRBD1 (5 bases). Germline values: CDR1 MNHEY, CDR2 SMNVEV (reference sequence). V was trimmed by 6 bases and J by 4 bases, leaving 16 bases between them. This CDR3 is built from 15 residues. The CDR3 sequence: CASRPQGSGNQPQHF. CDR3 bases: TGTGCCAGCAGACCGCAGGGATCGGGGAATCAGCCCCAGCATTTT.